Listed below are T cell receptor beta chains from one sample, sequenced in a study of blood T cell repertoires in COVID-19. Repertoires were generated with immunoSEQ multiplex PCR, while TCRdb's copy carries only in-frame clones and drops some. The sample has around 150,000 clones, around 87% seen once. Material: peripheral blood. The receptors come from a man aged 50 or older with active COVID-19. CDR3s include the opening cysteine and the closing phenylalanine or tryptophan. The D gene is left open where the match is weak. Not every row has a clone size; where given, it reads once, few, many or a size class.

D	V	size	J	DNA	CDR3
-	TRBV9	many	TRBJ1-6	TGTGCCAGCAGCCCGAGTCCGGGTTCACCCCTCCACTTT	CASSPSPGSPLHF
TRBD1	TRBV2	few	TRBJ1-5	TGTGCCAGCAGCAATAGGGACAGGACTGACAATCAGCCCCAGCATTTT	CASSNRDRTDNQPQHF
-	TRBV11-1	many	TRBJ2-7	TGTGCCAGCAGCTTAGGCCGGGGGGCTCGGCGAAACGAGCAGTACTTC	CASSLGRGARRNEQYF
TRBD1	TRBV7-8	-	TRBJ2-7	TGTGCCAGCAGCTTAGCGCTTGGGACAGGGGGCCCCCAGCAGTACTTC	CASSLALGTGGPQQYF
TRBD1	TRBV6-1	-	TRBJ2-7	TGTGCCAGCAGTGCTCGGACAGGCGCGTGGGACTTC	CASSARTGAWDF
-	TRBV14	-	TRBJ1-1	TGTGCCAGCAGCCTGACAGGTCCGGGCACTGAAGCTTTCTTT	CASSLTGPGTEAFF
TRBD2	TRBV30	-	TRBJ2-7	TGTGCCTGGAGTGAGACTAGCGGGGGGAGGTGGGCCTACGAGCAGTACTTC	CAWSETSGGRWAYEQYF
TRBD1	TRBV4-1	-	TRBJ2-1	TGCGCCAGCAGCCAAGGGACAGGTGGCTACAATGAGCAGTTCTTC	CASSQGTGGYNEQFF
TRBD1	TRBV6-5	-	TRBJ2-7	TGTGCCAGCAGCCCCCGGGACAGGGACCACGAGCAGTACTTC	CASSPRDRDHEQYF
TRBD1	TRBV12-3/TRBV12-4	-	TRBJ2-7	TGTGCCAGCAGTCGCGACAGGGTCGAGCAGTACTTC	CASSRDRVEQYF
TRBD1	TRBV6-5	few	TRBJ1-1	TGTGCCAGCAGTCGACAGGGGGCTTGGACTGAAGCTTTCTTT	CASSRQGAWTEAFF
-	TRBV5-5	-	TRBJ2-4	TGTGCCAGCAGCTTTTCCCGGGCAGGGAATTGGGGTCCAACCAAAAACATTCAGTACTTC	CASSFSRAGNWGPTKNIQYF
TRBD1	TRBV19	-	TRBJ2-6	TGTGCCAGTAGTACGATGCCCGGGACAGGGGTCCCTGGGGCCAACGTCCTGACTTTC	CASSTMPGTGVPGANVLTF
TRBD1	TRBV5-6	-	TRBJ1-2	TGTGCCAGCAGCTCATGGACAGGCAACTATGGCTACACCTTC	CASSSWTGNYGYTF
-	TRBV2	-	TRBJ1-2	TGTGCCAGCAGCCGACCTAGGTATCGGGAGGAGACTAACTATGGCTACACCTTC	CASSRPRYREETNYGYTF